Sequencing of this TCR beta chain was carried out in a study of technical replicates of blood from a handful of donors. Germline lookup yields CDR1 SNHLY and CDR2 FYNNEI. The CDR3 extends over 17 amino acids. V was shortened by 1 base and J by 5 bases, with 19 bases between the two germline ends. The protocol was immunoSEQ multiplex PCR, while the TCRdb copy is restricted to in-frame clones and leaves out a portion. This sample has about 50,000 clones; 92% occur once, and the top ten carry 3.5% to 4.5%. The clonotype originates from a human donor in good health. Some clones in this sample may be carry-over from other donors' samples. The chain is built from TRBV2 and TRBJ2-3; weak D call: TRBD2 (6 bases). The source material was PBMCs. CDR3 DNA: TGTGCCAGCAGTGAAGGGAGGGCGGGGCATGGTAAAGATACGCAGTATTTT. Protein product: CASSEGRAGHGKDTQYF.